What follows describes a single T cell receptor (beta chain). Antigen unknown. Using immunoSEQ multiplex PCR, the repertoire was profiled, and TCRdb retains in-frame clones only, with some absent. The table includes some 5,000 clones, 70% to 90% detected once. This sample is part of a study of T cells in pancreatic ductal adenocarcinoma. In germline, CDR1 is SEHNR, CDR2 FQNEAQ (reference sequence). Trimming cost V 1 base and J 8 bases, with 14 bases left between them. The CDR3 consists of 14 residues. The selected patients with pancreatic ductal adenocarcinoma had surgery but no neoadjuvant therapy. The study's findings and limits: Mean clonality was approximately 0.12 in tumors and around 0.068 in blood, not significantly different.

The chain is built from TRBV7-9 and TRBJ1-2, with D perhaps TRBD1 (5 bases). The sequencing sample was made of pancreatic tumor tissue. This TCR came from a human donor with pancreatic ductal adenocarcinoma. The CDR3 loop is CASSLDGGNKGYTF. DNA for the CDR3: TGTGCCAGCAGCTTAGATGGGGGGAATAAGGGCTACACCTTC. Full variable domain (remainder filled in from reference TRBV7-9 and TRBJ1-2): DTGVSQNPRHKITKRGQNVTFRCDPISEHNRLYWYRQTLGQGPEFLTYFQNEAQLEKSRLLSDRFSAERPKGSFSTLEIQRTEQGDSAMYLCASSLDGGNKGYTFGSGTRLTVV.